The rows below give T cell receptor beta chains drawn from one sample of a study of Ad26.COV2.S vaccination and SARS-CoV-2 variants. Using immunoSEQ multiplex PCR, the repertoire was profiled, and TCRdb retains in-frame clones only, with some absent. In the table there are about 680,000 clones, 89% of which are singletons. Sequenced material: peripheral blood, taken in a trial of Ad26.COV2.S vaccine versus placebo. The receptors originated from a person aged 18-65 years who received the Ad26.COV2.S COVID-19 vaccine or a placebo. Each CDR3 is given with its conserved first and last residue. The order of the fields is clone size, V gene, J gene, D gene, CDR3 DNA, CDR3 protein. The D gene is left open where the match is weak. Expanded clones get a size class; other rows say once, few or many, or leave the size out.

clone_size: .
v_call: TRBV19
j_call: TRBJ1-4
d_call: .
cdr3_nt: TGTGCCAGTAGTTCGGGACGGCCTAATGAAAAACTGTTTTTT
cdr3_aa: CASSSGRPNEKLFF

clone_size: .
v_call: TRBV3-1/TRBV3-2
j_call: TRBJ2-2
d_call: TRBD1
cdr3_nt: TGTGCCAGCAGCCGACAGGGTCTTGGGGAGCTGTTTTTT
cdr3_aa: CASSRQGLGELFF

clone_size: .
v_call: TRBV7-8
j_call: TRBJ1-5
d_call: .
cdr3_nt: TGTGCCAGCACTGAGAGTCCGACGGACCATTATAGCAATCAGCCCCAGCATTTT
cdr3_aa: CASTESPTDHYSNQPQHF

clone_size: once
v_call: TRBV7-8
j_call: TRBJ2-2
d_call: TRBD2
cdr3_nt: TGTGCCAGCAGCTTAGGACTACCGGGGGGAGGCACCGGGGAGCTGTTTTTT
cdr3_aa: CASSLGLPGGGTGELFF

clone_size: .
v_call: TRBV5-4
j_call: TRBJ2-5
d_call: TRBD1
cdr3_nt: TGTGCCACCCGGGACAGGGGGACCCAGTACTTC
cdr3_aa: CATRDRGTQYF

clone_size: .
v_call: TRBV5-1
j_call: TRBJ2-7
d_call: .
cdr3_nt: TGCGCCAGCAGCTCGACCCGTTCCTACGAGCAGTACTTC
cdr3_aa: CASSSTRSYEQYF

clone_size: .
v_call: TRBV30
j_call: TRBJ1-4
d_call: .
cdr3_nt: TGTGCCTGGAGCCCGACAGTGGGGGAAAAACTGTTTTTT
cdr3_aa: CAWSPTVGEKLFF

clone_size: .
v_call: TRBV2
j_call: TRBJ2-1
d_call: TRBD2
cdr3_nt: TGTGCCAGCAGCCAGACTAGCGGAGGAAACAATGAGCAGTTCTTC
cdr3_aa: CASSQTSGGNNEQFF

clone_size: .
v_call: TRBV19
j_call: TRBJ1-3
d_call: .
cdr3_nt: TGTGCCAGTAGTATATCAGGGCGCTCTGGAAACACCATATATTTT
cdr3_aa: CASSISGRSGNTIYF

clone_size: .
v_call: TRBV18
j_call: TRBJ1-2
d_call: .
cdr3_nt: TGTGCCAGCTCACCACCCGTGATGCGGGCAGGGGTTGGTGGCTACACCTTC
cdr3_aa: CASSPPVMRAGVGGYTF

clone_size: .
v_call: TRBV30
j_call: TRBJ2-6
d_call: .
cdr3_nt: TGTGCCTGGAGTGCAGACTCTGGGGCCAACGTCCTGACTTTC
cdr3_aa: CAWSADSGANVLTF

clone_size: .
v_call: TRBV7-2
j_call: TRBJ2-7
d_call: TRBD2
cdr3_nt: TGTGCCAGCAGCGCGTCCGGGGGGAACTCCTACGAGCAGTACTTC
cdr3_aa: CASSASGGNSYEQYF

clone_size: .
v_call: TRBV27
j_call: TRBJ2-7
d_call: .
cdr3_nt: TGTGCCAGCAGTTTGGAGGTCGGCAGTCACGAGCAGTACTTC
cdr3_aa: CASSLEVGSHEQYF

clone_size: .
v_call: TRBV7-6
j_call: TRBJ2-5
d_call: TRBD2
cdr3_nt: TGTGCCAGCAGCTCGACTAGCGGGGGTGAGACCCAGTACTTC
cdr3_aa: CASSSTSGGETQYF

clone_size: .
v_call: TRBV21-1
j_call: TRBJ2-7
d_call: .
cdr3_nt: TGTGCCAGCAGCAAAGGAGAGGGTTGCTACGAGCAGTACTTC
cdr3_aa: CASSKGEGCYEQYF

clone_size: .
v_call: TRBV5-1
j_call: TRBJ2-5
d_call: .
cdr3_nt: TGCGCCAGCAGCCCAGGACAAGCCATTCAAGAGACCCAGTACTTC
cdr3_aa: CASSPGQAIQETQYF

clone_size: .
v_call: TRBV5-6
j_call: TRBJ1-3
d_call: .
cdr3_nt: TGTGCCAGCAGCTTGAGGCAGCCGTCTGGAAACACCATATATTTT
cdr3_aa: CASSLRQPSGNTIYF

clone_size: .
v_call: TRBV7-2
j_call: TRBJ1-5
d_call: .
cdr3_nt: TGTGCCAGCAGCCCCCGGGGGGGGGCTCATCAGCCCCAGCATTTT
cdr3_aa: CASSPRGGAHQPQHF

clone_size: once
v_call: TRBV2
j_call: TRBJ1-6
d_call: TRBD1
cdr3_nt: TGTGCCAGCAGTGAGCCGACAGGGAAGGGTTCACCCCTCCACTTT
cdr3_aa: CASSEPTGKGSPLHF

clone_size: .
v_call: TRBV6-5
j_call: TRBJ1-2
d_call: .
cdr3_nt: TGTGCCAGCAGTTACGGGGGGACCCATGGCTACACCTTC
cdr3_aa: CASSYGGTHGYTF

clone_size: .
v_call: TRBV2
j_call: TRBJ2-3
d_call: TRBD1
cdr3_nt: TGTGCCAGCATCCGGGACAGGGTAGCGGATACGCAGTATTTT
cdr3_aa: CASIRDRVADTQYF

clone_size: .
v_call: TRBV19
j_call: TRBJ1-2
d_call: TRBD1
cdr3_nt: TGTGCCAGTCTTCCCGGGACAGAGGACTCCCTCCTCTATGGCTACACCTTC
cdr3_aa: CASLPGTEDSLLYGYTF

clone_size: .
v_call: TRBV30
j_call: TRBJ2-1
d_call: TRBD2
cdr3_nt: TGTGCCTGGAGCCCATCTAGCGGGGGGTTAAATGAGCAGTTCTTC
cdr3_aa: CAWSPSSGGLNEQFF

clone_size: .
v_call: TRBV5-6
j_call: TRBJ2-1
d_call: .
cdr3_nt: TGTGCCAGCAGCCGACCATACAATGAGCAGTTCTTC
cdr3_aa: CASSRPYNEQFF

clone_size: .
v_call: TRBV7-2
j_call: TRBJ2-6
d_call: TRBD2
cdr3_nt: TGTGCCAGCAGCTTTCTAGCGGGGGGTCTCTCTGGGGCCAACGTCCTGACTTTC
cdr3_aa: CASSFLAGGLSGANVLTF

clone_size: .
v_call: TRBV4-2
j_call: TRBJ1-4
d_call: TRBD1
cdr3_nt: TGTGCCAGCAGCCGAGGACAGGCTTTGTCTAATGAAAAACTGTTTTTT
cdr3_aa: CASSRGQALSNEKLFF

clone_size: .
v_call: TRBV30
j_call: TRBJ2-7
d_call: .
cdr3_nt: TGTGCCTGGAGTCCCACAGGCTCCCACGAGCAGTACTTC
cdr3_aa: CAWSPTGSHEQYF

clone_size: .
v_call: TRBV10-3
j_call: TRBJ2-7
d_call: .
cdr3_nt: TGTGCCATCAGTGCTACAGGGAAGGGCTACGAGCAGTACTTC
cdr3_aa: CAISATGKGYEQYF

clone_size: .
v_call: TRBV10-3
j_call: TRBJ2-2
d_call: .
cdr3_nt: TGTGCCATCAGACAGACCGGGACAGCGGGCACCGGGGAGCTGTTTTTT
cdr3_aa: CAIRQTGTAGTGELFF

clone_size: .
v_call: TRBV6-5
j_call: TRBJ2-1
d_call: TRBD1
cdr3_nt: TGTGCCAGCAGGCTATGGGGACAGGAGGAGCAGTTCTTC
cdr3_aa: CASRLWGQEEQFF

clone_size: once
v_call: TRBV6-1
j_call: TRBJ2-5
d_call: TRBD2
cdr3_nt: TGTGCCAGCAGTGATTACCTGCTTGGGACTAGCGACCAAGAGACCCAGTACTTC
cdr3_aa: CASSDYLLGTSDQETQYF

clone_size: .
v_call: TRBV30
j_call: TRBJ2-1
d_call: TRBD2
cdr3_nt: TGTGCCTGGCGGACTAGCGGTTTCTACAATGAGCAGTTCTTC
cdr3_aa: CAWRTSGFYNEQFF

clone_size: .
v_call: TRBV18
j_call: TRBJ2-7
d_call: .
cdr3_nt: TGTGCCAGCTCACCACCTCCAGGGGTGTACGAGCAGTACTTC
cdr3_aa: CASSPPPGVYEQYF

clone_size: .
v_call: TRBV18
j_call: TRBJ2-7
d_call: TRBD1
cdr3_nt: TGTGCCAGCTCACCGAGGACAGGGACCTACGAGCAGTACTTC
cdr3_aa: CASSPRTGTYEQYF

clone_size: once
v_call: TRBV3-1/TRBV3-2
j_call: TRBJ2-7
d_call: TRBD2
cdr3_nt: TGTGCCAGCAGCTACGGGACTAGCGGCTCCTACGAGCAGTACTTC
cdr3_aa: CASSYGTSGSYEQYF

clone_size: .
v_call: TRBV6-1
j_call: TRBJ1-4
d_call: .
cdr3_nt: TGTGCCAGCAGTGAAGCTGGGATCGCAACTAATGAAAAACTGTTTTTT
cdr3_aa: CASSEAGIATNEKLFF

clone_size: .
v_call: TRBV29-1
j_call: TRBJ2-1
d_call: TRBD1
cdr3_nt: TGCAGCGTTGCCCCGGGACAGGCGGGTGGCAATGAGCAGTTCTTC
cdr3_aa: CSVAPGQAGGNEQFF

clone_size: .
v_call: TRBV14
j_call: TRBJ1-1
d_call: .
cdr3_nt: TGTGCCAGCAGCCAAGATCAAGCGAGGGGAATTGTAAACACTGAAGCTTTCTTT
cdr3_aa: CASSQDQARGIVNTEAFF

clone_size: .
v_call: TRBV7-2
j_call: TRBJ1-5
d_call: .
cdr3_nt: TGTGCCAGCAGCTTATTAGCGGGGGGCGCAGATAGCAATCAGCCCCAGCATTTT
cdr3_aa: CASSLLAGGADSNQPQHF

clone_size: .
v_call: TRBV4-3
j_call: TRBJ2-7
d_call: TRBD1
cdr3_nt: TGCGCCAGCAGTCGTGGGACAGGGGTCTCCTACGAGCAGTACTTC
cdr3_aa: CASSRGTGVSYEQYF

clone_size: once
v_call: TRBV5-6
j_call: TRBJ2-3
d_call: TRBD1
cdr3_nt: TGTGCCAGCAGCGTCGGGACAGGGAGGGCAGATACGCAGTATTTT
cdr3_aa: CASSVGTGRADTQYF

clone_size: .
v_call: TRBV6-5
j_call: TRBJ2-7
d_call: TRBD2
cdr3_nt: TGTGCCAGCACCTTGACTAGCGGGAGTCACGAGCAGTACTTC
cdr3_aa: CASTLTSGSHEQYF

clone_size: .
v_call: TRBV18
j_call: TRBJ1-1
d_call: .
cdr3_nt: TGTGCCAGCTCACCAAGGACGGGAGGGAGGGCGAACACTGAAGCTTTCTTT
cdr3_aa: CASSPRTGGRANTEAFF

clone_size: .
v_call: TRBV4-1
j_call: TRBJ1-5
d_call: .
cdr3_nt: TGCGCCAGCAGAAGAGGCCGGGGCGGACAGCCCCAGCATTTT
cdr3_aa: CASRRGRGGQPQHF

clone_size: once
v_call: TRBV7-8
j_call: TRBJ1-3
d_call: .
cdr3_nt: TGTGCCAGCAGCTGGGCCCTCTCTGGAAACACCATATATTTT
cdr3_aa: CASSWALSGNTIYF